The rows below give T cell receptor beta chains drawn from one sample of a study of blood T cell repertoires in COVID-19. Repertoires were generated with immunoSEQ multiplex PCR, while TCRdb's copy carries only in-frame clones and drops some. Of around 130,000 clones listed, approximately 87% are singletons. Sequenced sample: peripheral blood. These receptors were obtained from an older woman with acute or convalescent COVID-19. Each CDR3 is given with its conserved first and last residue. D genes are given only for firm matches. A row's size may be missing; if present it is once, few, many or a size class.

NA | TRBJ1-4 | TRBD1 | TRBV29-1 | TGCAGCGCGGGAAACAGGGGTGCTAATGAAAAACTGTTTTTT | CSAGNRGANEKLFF
NA | TRBJ2-2 | NA | TRBV29-1 | TGCAGCGTTGCTCGCGCGGGCGGGGAGCTGTTTTTT | CSVARAGGELFF
NA | TRBJ1-2 | NA | TRBV7-9 | TGTGCCAGCAGCTTAAGGACAGCCTATGGCTACACCTTC | CASSLRTAYGYTF
NA | TRBJ1-2 | NA | TRBV19 | TGTGCCAGTAGTACGGACAGAAAGAGGGGCTACACCTTC | CASSTDRKRGYTF
NA | TRBJ1-1 | NA | TRBV4-1 | TGCGCCAGCAGCCTGGGCGGGCCAGGGGACCCTGAAGCTTTCTTT | CASSLGGPGDPEAFF
NA | TRBJ1-6 | NA | TRBV9 | TGTGCCAGCAGCGTAGGAGCAGGCAATTATAATTCACCCCTCCACTTT | CASSVGAGNYNSPLHF
NA | TRBJ1-3 | NA | TRBV3-1/TRBV3-2 | TGTGCCAGCAGCCAGCCGACAGTCTCTGGAAACACTATATATTTT | CASSQPTVSGNTIYF
NA | TRBJ1-1 | NA | TRBV11-2 | TGTGCCAGCAGCTTAGACAGGAACACTGAAGCTTTCTTT | CASSLDRNTEAFF
NA | TRBJ2-5 | NA | TRBV24-1 | TGTGCCACCAGCCAGGGTCTTCAAGAGACCCAGTACTTC | CATSQGLQETQYF
NA | TRBJ1-1 | NA | TRBV7-9 | TGTGCCAGCAGCTTATTTGAGGGGGCTGAAGCTTTCTTT | CASSLFEGAEAFF
NA | TRBJ1-1 | TRBD1 | TRBV7-9 | TGTGCCAGCAGCTTAGGGGACAGGAGAGCTGAAGCTTTCTTT | CASSLGDRRAEAFF
NA | TRBJ2-1 | TRBD2 | TRBV29-1 | TGCAGCTCAACCGGGAGGGACCGCTCCTACAATGAGCAGTTCTTC | CSSTGRDRSYNEQFF
NA | TRBJ1-1 | TRBD1 | TRBV19 | TGTGCCAGCTCGAGGGGCAGGGGGGTGAACACTGAAGCTTTCTTT | CASSRGRGVNTEAFF
NA | TRBJ2-3 | NA | TRBV5-5 | TGTGCCAGCACCCGACAGCTAAGCACAGATACGCAGTATTTT | CASTRQLSTDTQYF
NA | TRBJ2-3 | NA | TRBV9 | TGTGCCAGCAGCGTAAGGGGGCGCGGGGACACAGATACGCAGTATTTT | CASSVRGRGDTDTQYF
NA | TRBJ1-5 | NA | TRBV5-4 | TGTGCCAGCAGCTTCTTCGGAGGGGCGGGGCCCCAGCATTTT | CASSFFGGAGPQHF
NA | TRBJ2-6 | NA | TRBV9 | TGTGCCAGCAGCCGGTCCTCTGGGGCCAACGTCCTGACTTTC | CASSRSSGANVLTF
few | TRBJ2-4 | NA | TRBV6-6 | TGTGCCAGCCTTTGGGGGGTGGGAAACATTCAGTACTTC | CASLWGVGNIQYF
NA | TRBJ2-1 | TRBD2 | TRBV9 | TGTGCCAGCAGCGTTAGCGGGAGGGGATACAATGAGCAGTTCTTC | CASSVSGRGYNEQFF
NA | TRBJ2-5 | TRBD2 | TRBV20-1 | TGCAGTGCTAGTCCGACTAGCGGGCGTGTCGAAGAGACCCAGTACTTC | CSASPTSGRVEETQYF
NA | TRBJ1-5 | NA | TRBV5-4 | TGTGCCAGCAGCTTACGGAGGGGAGATACTATACAGCCCCAGCATTTT | CASSLRRGDTIQPQHF
NA | TRBJ2-4 | NA | TRBV29-1 | TGCAGCGTTGAGCTAACAGATGCCCCCAAAAACATTCAGTACTTC | CSVELTDAPKNIQYF
NA | TRBJ2-2 | TRBD1 | TRBV3-1/TRBV3-2 | TGTGCCAGCAGCCCAAGGGTTACAGGGGGCTTCAGTGGTTCCGGGGAGCTGTTTTTT | CASSPRVTGGFSGSGELFF
NA | TRBJ1-2 | NA | TRBV3-1/TRBV3-2 | TGTGCCAGCAGCTACACCGGACAGTATGGCTACACCTTC | CASSYTGQYGYTF
NA | TRBJ2-7 | TRBD2 | TRBV27 | TGTGCCAGCAGTTTAGGCCTAGCGGGAGCCCACGAGCAGTACTTC | CASSLGLAGAHEQYF
few | TRBJ2-2 | TRBD1 | TRBV6-1 | TGTGCCAGCAGTGAGCAGGGGGCCGGGGAGCTGTTTTTT | CASSEQGAGELFF